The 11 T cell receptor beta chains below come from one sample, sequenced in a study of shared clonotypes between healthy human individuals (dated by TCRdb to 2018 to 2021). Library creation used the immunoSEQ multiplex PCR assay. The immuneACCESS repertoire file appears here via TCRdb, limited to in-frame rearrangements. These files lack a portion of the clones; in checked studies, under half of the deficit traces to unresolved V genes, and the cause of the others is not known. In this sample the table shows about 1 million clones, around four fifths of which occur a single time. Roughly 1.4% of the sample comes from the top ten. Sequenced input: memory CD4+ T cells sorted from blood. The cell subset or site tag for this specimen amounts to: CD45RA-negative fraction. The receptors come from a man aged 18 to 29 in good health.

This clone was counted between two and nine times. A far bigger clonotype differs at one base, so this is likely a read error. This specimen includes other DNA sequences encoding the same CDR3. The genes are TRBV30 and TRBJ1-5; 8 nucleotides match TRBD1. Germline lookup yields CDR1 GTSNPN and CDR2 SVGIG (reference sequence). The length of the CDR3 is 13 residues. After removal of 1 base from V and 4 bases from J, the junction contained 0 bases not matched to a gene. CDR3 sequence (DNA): TGTGCCTGGAGTGGGACAGGGAATCAGCCCCAGCATTTT. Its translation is CAWSGTGNQPQHF.

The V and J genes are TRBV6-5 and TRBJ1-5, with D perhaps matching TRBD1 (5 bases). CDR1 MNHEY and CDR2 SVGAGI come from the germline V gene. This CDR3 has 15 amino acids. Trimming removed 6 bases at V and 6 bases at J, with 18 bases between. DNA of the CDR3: TGTGCCAGCAGCGGCCGGGGGAGAGGCGGTCAGCCCCAGCATTTT. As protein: CASSGRGRGGQPQHF.

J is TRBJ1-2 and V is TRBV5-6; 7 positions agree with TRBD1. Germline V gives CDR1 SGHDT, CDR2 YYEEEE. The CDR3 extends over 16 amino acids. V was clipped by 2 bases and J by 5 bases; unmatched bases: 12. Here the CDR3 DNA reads TGTGCCAGCAGCTTAGGGACAGCAGAAATGGGGTATGGCTACACCTTC. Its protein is CASSLGTAEMGYGYTF.

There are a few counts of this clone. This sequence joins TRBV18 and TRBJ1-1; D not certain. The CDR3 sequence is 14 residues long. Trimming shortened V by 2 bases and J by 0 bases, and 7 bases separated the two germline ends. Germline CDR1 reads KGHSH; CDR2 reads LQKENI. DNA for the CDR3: TGTGCCAGCTCACCAGAACAGCTGAACACTGAAGCTTTCTTT. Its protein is CASSPEQLNTEAFF.

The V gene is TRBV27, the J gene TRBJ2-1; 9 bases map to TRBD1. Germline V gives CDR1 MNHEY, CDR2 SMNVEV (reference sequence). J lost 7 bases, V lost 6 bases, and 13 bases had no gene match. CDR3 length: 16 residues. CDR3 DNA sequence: TGTGCCAGCAGCCGCGTGCCGGGACAGGGAGGGAATGAGCAGTTCTTC. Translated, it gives CASSRVPGQGGNEQFF.

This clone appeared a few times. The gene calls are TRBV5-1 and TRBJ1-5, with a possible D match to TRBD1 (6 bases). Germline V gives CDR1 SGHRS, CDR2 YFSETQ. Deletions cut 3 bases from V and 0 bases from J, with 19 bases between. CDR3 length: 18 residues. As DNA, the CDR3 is TGCGCCAGCAGCTCAAAACTAGGACAGATTAATAGCAATCAGCCCCAGCATTTT. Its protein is CASSSKLGQINSNQPQHF.

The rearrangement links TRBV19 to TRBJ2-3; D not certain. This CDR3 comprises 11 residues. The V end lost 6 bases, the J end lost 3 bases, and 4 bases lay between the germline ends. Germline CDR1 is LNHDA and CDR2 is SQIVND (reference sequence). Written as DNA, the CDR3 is TGTGCCAGTAGGTCGACAGATACGCAGTATTTT. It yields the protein CASRSTDTQYF. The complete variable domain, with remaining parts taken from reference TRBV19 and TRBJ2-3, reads DGGITQSPKYLFRKEGQNVTLSCEQNLNHDAMYWYRQDPGQGLRLIYYSQIVNDFQKGDIAEGYSVSREKKESFPLTVTSAQKNPTAFYLCASRSTDTQYFGPGTRLTVL.

The CDR3 protein is CAISESDAQQYF. The CDR3 DNA sequence: TGTGCCATCAGTGAGTCAGACGCCCAGCAGTACTTC. The chain joins TRBV10-3 to TRBJ2-7, with D hard to call. The CDR3 consists of 12 residues. Germline assignment: CDR1 ENHRY and CDR2 SYGVKD. V was cut by 0 bases and J by 8 bases, with 8 bases left in between.

The CDR3 protein is CASTPSLRGSSSYNSPLHF. The DNA for the CDR3 is TGTGCCAGCACCCCATCACTTAGGGGCAGCAGCTCCTATAATTCACCCCTCCACTTT. This chain uses TRBV28 with TRBJ1-6, with D tentatively TRBD1 (5 bases). V was trimmed by 7 bases and J by 0 bases, leaving 22 bases between them. Germline V gene lookup returns CDR1 MDHEN and CDR2 SYDVKM. The CDR3 runs 19 residues.

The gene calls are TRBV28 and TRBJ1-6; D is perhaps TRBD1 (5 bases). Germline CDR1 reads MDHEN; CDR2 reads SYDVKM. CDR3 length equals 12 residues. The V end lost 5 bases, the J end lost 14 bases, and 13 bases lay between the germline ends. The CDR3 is CASSTSEGSLHF. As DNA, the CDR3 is TGTGCCAGCAGTACCTCCGAGGGGTCCCTCCACTTT.

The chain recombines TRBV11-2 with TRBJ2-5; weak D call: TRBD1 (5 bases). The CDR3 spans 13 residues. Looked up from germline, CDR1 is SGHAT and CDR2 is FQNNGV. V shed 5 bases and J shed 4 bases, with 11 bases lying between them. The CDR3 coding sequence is TGTGCCAGCAGCACCAGGGTTCGAGAGACCCAGTACTTC. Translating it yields CASSTRVRETQYF.